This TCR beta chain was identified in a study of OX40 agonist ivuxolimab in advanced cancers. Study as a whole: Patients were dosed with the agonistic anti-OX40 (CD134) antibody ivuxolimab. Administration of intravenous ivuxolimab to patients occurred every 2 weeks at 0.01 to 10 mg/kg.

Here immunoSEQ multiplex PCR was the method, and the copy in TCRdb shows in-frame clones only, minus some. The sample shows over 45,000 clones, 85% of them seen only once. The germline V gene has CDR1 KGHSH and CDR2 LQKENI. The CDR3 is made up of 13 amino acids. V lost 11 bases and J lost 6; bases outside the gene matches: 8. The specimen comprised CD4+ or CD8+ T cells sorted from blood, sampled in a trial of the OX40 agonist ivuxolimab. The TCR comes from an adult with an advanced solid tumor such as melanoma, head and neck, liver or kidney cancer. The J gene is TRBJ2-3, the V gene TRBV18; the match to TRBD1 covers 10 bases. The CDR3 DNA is TGTGCCTCCTCCGGGACAGGGGTGGATACGCAGTATTTT. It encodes CASSGTGVDTQYF.